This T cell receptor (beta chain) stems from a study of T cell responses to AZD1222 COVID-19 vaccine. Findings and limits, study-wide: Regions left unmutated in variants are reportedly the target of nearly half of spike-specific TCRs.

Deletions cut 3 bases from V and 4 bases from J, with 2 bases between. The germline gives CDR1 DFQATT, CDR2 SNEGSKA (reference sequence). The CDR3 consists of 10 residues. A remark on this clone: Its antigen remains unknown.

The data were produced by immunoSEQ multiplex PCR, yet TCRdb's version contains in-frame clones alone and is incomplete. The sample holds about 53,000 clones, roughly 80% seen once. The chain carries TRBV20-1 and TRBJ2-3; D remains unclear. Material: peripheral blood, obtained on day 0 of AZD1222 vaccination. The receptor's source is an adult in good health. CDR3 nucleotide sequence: TGCAGTGCTAGGGCAGATACGCAGTATTTT. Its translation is CSARADTQYF.